Listed here is a single TCR beta chain. Its matching antigen is unknown. This entry belongs to a study of shared clonotypes between healthy human individuals. Overall study context: Each donor had three CD4 naive, three CD4 memory, two CD8 naive and one CD8 memory plate. Broader study findings: Read depth was anticipated to influence clonotype sharing among donors.

Nashville, Tennessee was home to all donors, each a Caucasian adult. Some clones are missing from TCRdb's copy, which holds only in-frame ones; the method was immunoSEQ multiplex PCR. The data contain 2 million to 2.5 million clones, less than 95% of them singletons. The CDR3 is 12 amino acids. V gave up 4 bases and J gave up 8 bases, with 13 bases separating them. Germline lookup yields CDR1 SGDLS and CDR2 YYNGEE. The sequenced sample was naive CD4+ T cells from PBMCs. Subset reported: CD45RA+ positively selected. This receptor was obtained from a young man in good health. Some clones in this sample may be carry-over from other donors' samples. The V gene is TRBV9, the J gene TRBJ2-7; weak D call: TRBD1 (6 bases). Here the CDR3 DNA reads TGTGCCAGCAGCTCCTCGGACAGTCAGCAGTACTTC. As protein: CASSSSDSQQYF.